A selection of T cell receptor beta chains follows, all from one sample in a study of cytomegalovirus exposure and HLA in healthy donors. Data came from immunoSEQ multiplex PCR; TCRdb stores just in-frame clones and leaves some out. The table has about 98,000 clones, about 81% seen once. What was sequenced was PBMCs. The receptors derive from a man aged 18 to 30 in good health and CMV-seropositive. Each CDR3 is given with its conserved first and last residue. A D gene is named only where the DNA matches it firmly.

v_call d_call cdr3_aa
TRBV7-9 - CASLRGYNEQFF
TRBV6-5 TRBD2 CASSYDRAGGETQYF
TRBV10-3 - CAISTSLSTDTQYF
TRBV11-2 - CASSPPGGLIGEQYF
TRBV28 TRBD1 CASSQGAYNEQFF
TRBV6-1 TRBD2 CASSLGEGGYEQYF
TRBV29-1 TRBD1 CSVTGTGDGYTF
TRBV5-1 - CASSFLGNRVNTEAFF
TRBV2 TRBD2 CASPGGPGEQFF
TRBV5-1 TRBD2 CASSWTSGGALSGEQYF
TRBV6-1 TRBD1 CASSIFDRGNEQFF
TRBV7-8 TRBD1 CASSSKLGGRTEAFF
TRBV25-1 - CASKEGTEAFF
TRBV7-6 TRBD2 CASSSTASGGTSNEQFF
TRBV6-1 TRBD1 CASSALGTANEKLFF
TRBV27 - CASSRGVQETQYF
TRBV7-3 TRBD2 CASSSLAASTDTQYF
TRBV27 - CASQGQDNSPLHF
TRBV7-8 TRBD2 CASSLISGGVQETQYF
TRBV19 - CASSISVYGYTF
TRBV29-1 TRBD2 CSFSGGSSTDTQYF
TRBV5-8 - CASSSDHRDAGNQPQHF
TRBV10-2 - CASRGGSASGNTIYF
TRBV7-9 TRBD1 CASSSGQYNEQFF
TRBV5-6 - CASSFWGGTDEQYF
TRBV13 - CASSSYRRANYGYTF
TRBV6-1 - CASSEDWNYGYTF
TRBV5-1 TRBD1 CASSSGQAYSYEQYF
TRBV5-4 TRBD2 CASSLAGGANNEQFF
TRBV18 - CASSLRTARDEKLFF
TRBV7-9 - CASSAKGGLRGARRGYTF
TRBV28 TRBD2 CASSFQPGLAGGEQYF
TRBV18 TRBD2 CASSPSGGAADTQYF
TRBV6-5 TRBD2 CASSRTSGGSGELFF
TRBV4-1 - CASSQLRGSYEKLFF
TRBV5-1 TRBD1 CASSLVGQPNQPQHF
TRBV27 - CASSLWGREALHF
TRBV5-4 TRBD2 CASSLGGAGEDTQYF
TRBV25-1 - CASRAGLRTEAFF
TRBV7-2 TRBD2 CASSLDFPSGGLRTDTQYF
TRBV6-1 TRBD2 CASSPHEAGEQYF
TRBV5-4 - CASSLRAGAHTEAFF